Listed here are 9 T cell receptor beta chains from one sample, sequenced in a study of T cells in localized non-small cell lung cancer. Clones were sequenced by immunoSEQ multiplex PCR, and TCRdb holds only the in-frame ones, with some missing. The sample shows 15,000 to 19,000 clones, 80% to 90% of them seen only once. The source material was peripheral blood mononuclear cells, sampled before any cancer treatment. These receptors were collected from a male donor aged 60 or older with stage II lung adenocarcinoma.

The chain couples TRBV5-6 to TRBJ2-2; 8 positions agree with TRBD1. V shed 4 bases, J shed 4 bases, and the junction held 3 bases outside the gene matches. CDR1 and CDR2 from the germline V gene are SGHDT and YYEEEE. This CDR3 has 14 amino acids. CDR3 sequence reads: CASSPGQGTGELFF. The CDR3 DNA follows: TGTGCCAGCAGCCCCGGACAGGGCACCGGGGAGCTGTTTTTT.

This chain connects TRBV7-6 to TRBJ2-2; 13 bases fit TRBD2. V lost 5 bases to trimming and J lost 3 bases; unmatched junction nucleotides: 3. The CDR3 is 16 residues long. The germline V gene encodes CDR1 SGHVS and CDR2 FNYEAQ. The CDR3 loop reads CASSPGLAGDTGELFF. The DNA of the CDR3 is TGTGCCAGCAGCCCAGGACTAGCGGGGGACACCGGGGAGCTGTTTTTT. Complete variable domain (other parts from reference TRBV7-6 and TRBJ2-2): GAGVSQSPRYKVTKRGQDVALRCDPISGHVSLYWYRQALGQGPEFLTYFNYEAQQDKSGLPNDRFSAERPEGSISTLTIQRTEQRDSAMYRCASSPGLAGDTGELFFGEGSRLTVL.

CDR3 nucleotide sequence: TGTGCCAGCAGCCAAGTCGGACTCCCGGTAGTCCTGACTTTC. This sequence encodes CASSQVGLPVVLTF. The V and J genes are TRBV14 and TRBJ2-6, with D tentatively TRBD2 (5 bases). Per the germline V gene, CDR1 is SGHDN and CDR2 is FVKESK. The CDR3 contains 14 residues. The V and J ends lost 1 base and 13 bases respectively, with 14 bases between them.

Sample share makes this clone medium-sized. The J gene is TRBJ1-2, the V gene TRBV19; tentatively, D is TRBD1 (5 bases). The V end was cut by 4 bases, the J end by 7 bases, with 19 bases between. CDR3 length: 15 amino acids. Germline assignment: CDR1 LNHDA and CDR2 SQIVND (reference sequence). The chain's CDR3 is CASSTAGGAVGGYTF. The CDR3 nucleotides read TGTGCCAGTAGTACGGCGGGAGGGGCGGTCGGTGGCTACACCTTC. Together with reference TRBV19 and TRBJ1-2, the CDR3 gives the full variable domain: DGGITQSPKYLFRKEGQNVTLSCEQNLNHDAMYWYRQDPGQGLRLIYYSQIVNDFQKGDIAEGYSVSREKKESFPLTVTSAQKNPTAFYLCASSTAGGAVGGYTFGSGTRLTVV.

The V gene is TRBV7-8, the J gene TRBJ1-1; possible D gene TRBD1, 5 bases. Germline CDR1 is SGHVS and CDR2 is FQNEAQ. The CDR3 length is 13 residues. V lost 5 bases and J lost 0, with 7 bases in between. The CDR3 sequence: CASSGAMNTEAFF. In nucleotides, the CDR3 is TGTGCCAGCAGCGGGGCGATGAACACTGAAGCTTTCTTT. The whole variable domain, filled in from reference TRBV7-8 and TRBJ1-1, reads GAGVSQSPRYKVAKRGQDVALRCDPISGHVSLFWYQQALGQGPEFLTYFQNEAQLDKSGLPSDRFFAERPEGSVSTLKIQRTQQEDSAVYLCASSGAMNTEAFFGQGTRLTVV.

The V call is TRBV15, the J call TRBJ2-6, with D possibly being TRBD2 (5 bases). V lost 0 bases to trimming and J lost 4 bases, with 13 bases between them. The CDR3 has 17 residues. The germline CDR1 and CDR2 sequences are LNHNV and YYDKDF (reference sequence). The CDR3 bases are TGTGCCACCAGCAGAGATATCGGGGAAGCCGGGGCCAACGTCCTGACTTTC. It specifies CATSRDIGEAGANVLTF.

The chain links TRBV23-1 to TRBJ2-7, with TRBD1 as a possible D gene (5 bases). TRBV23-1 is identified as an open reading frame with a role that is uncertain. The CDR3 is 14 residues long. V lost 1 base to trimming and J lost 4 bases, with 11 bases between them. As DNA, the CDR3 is TGCGCCAGCAGTCAATGGCAGGGTGATTACGAGCAGTACTTC. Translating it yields CASSQWQGDYEQYF.

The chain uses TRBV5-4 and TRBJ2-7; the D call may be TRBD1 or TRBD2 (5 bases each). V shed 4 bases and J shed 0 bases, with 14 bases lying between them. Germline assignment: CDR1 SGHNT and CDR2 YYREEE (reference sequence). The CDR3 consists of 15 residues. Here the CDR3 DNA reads TGTGCCAGCAGCCTCTCGAGGGGCACCTCCTACGAGCAGTACTTC. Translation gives CASSLSRGTSYEQYF. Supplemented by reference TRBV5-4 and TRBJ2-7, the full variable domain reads ETGVTQSPTHLIKTRGQQVTLRCSSQSGHNTVSWYQQALGQGPQFIFQYYREEENGRGNFPPRFSGLQFPNYSSELNVNALELDDSALYLCASSLSRGTSYEQYFGPGTRLTVT.

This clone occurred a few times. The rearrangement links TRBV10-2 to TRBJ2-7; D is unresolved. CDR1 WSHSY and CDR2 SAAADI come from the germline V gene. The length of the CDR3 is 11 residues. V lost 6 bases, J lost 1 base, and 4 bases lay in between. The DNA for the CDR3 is TGCGCCAGCAGAGATTCCTACGAGCAGTACTTC. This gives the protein CASRDSYEQYF.